This T cell receptor beta chain derives from a study of T-cell reconstitution after alpha-beta-depleted transplantation in children. Whole-study findings and limits: By about two months after transplant, alpha-beta T cells reportedly arose from several hundred graft clones that had expanded.

The CDR3 loop spans 15 amino acids. Germline V lookup: CDR1 MNHEY, CDR2 SVGAGI. V gave up 3 bases and J gave up 4 bases, with 13 bases separating them. As for this clonotype: Its antigen remains unidentified.

Preparation of the TCRbeta library used unique molecular identifiers. Using its own MiXCR run on the PCR reads, TCRdb lists one record per CDR3 protein. Counted here are around 450,000 distinct CDR3 sequences, 16% occurring once; the ten biggest clones make up over 25%. The source was PBMCs, mostly from graft donor cells, collected 360 days after TCRalphabeta/CD19-depleted stem cell transplant. The chain has TRBV6-5 and TRBJ2-1; TRBD2 is a possible D gene (5 bases). The source is a boy under two years old who had a stem cell transplant for Wiskott-Aldrich syndrome, so the T cells may come from the graft donor. CDR3: CASSYYEGQYNEQFF. The CDR3, as DNA: TGTGCCAGCAGTTATTATGAGGGCCAGTACAATGAGCAGTTCTTC.